These T cell receptor beta chains were read from a single sample in a study of shared clonotypes between healthy human individuals. Using immunoSEQ multiplex PCR, the repertoire was profiled, and TCRdb retains in-frame clones only, with some absent. The sample holds about 2.4 million clones, 93% seen once. Sequencing was carried out using naive CD4+ T cells from PBMCs. All receptors come from a man younger than 30 in good health. Some clones in this sample may be carry-over from other donors' samples. CDR3s include the opening cysteine and the closing phenylalanine or tryptophan. D genes are given only for firm matches. Only part of the rows carry a size: once, few, many, or a class if the clone is expanded.

NA,NA,TRBJ2-7,TRBV7-6,CASSEAYEQYF,TGTGCCAGCAGCGAGGCCTACGAGCAGTACTTC
TRBD2,NA,TRBJ2-7,TRBV19,CASSGASGRKFGEQYF,TGTGCCAGTAGTGGGGCTAGCGGGAGGAAATTTGGCGAGCAGTACTTC
TRBD2,NA,TRBJ2-1,TRBV6-6,CASTTSGRLGEQFF,TGTGCCAGCACGACTAGCGGGAGACTAGGTGAGCAGTTCTTC
NA,NA,TRBJ2-5,TRBV20-1,CSAREETQYF,TGCAGTGCTAGGGAAGAGACCCAGTACTTC
NA,once,TRBJ1-2,TRBV4-1,CASSQDPGGQYGYTF,TGCGCCAGCAGCCAAGATCCTGGGGGGCAATATGGCTACACCTTC
TRBD2,NA,TRBJ2-1,TRBV18,CASSPVTSGINNEQFF,TGTGCCAGCTCACCAGTCACTAGCGGAATAAACAATGAGCAGTTCTTC
TRBD1,NA,TRBJ2-7,TRBV2,CASRPNRGPYEQYF,TGTGCCAGCAGGCCTAACAGGGGACCCTACGAGCAGTACTTC
NA,NA,TRBJ1-5,TRBV6-1,CASNPGGGVAGPQHF,TGTGCCAGCAACCCCGGGGGGGGAGTGGCAGGGCCCCAGCATTTT
NA,NA,TRBJ2-5,TRBV2,CASSPRPENRGTQYF,TGTGCCAGCAGTCCCAGGCCCGAGAACCGGGGGACCCAGTACTTC
TRBD2,NA,TRBJ2-7,TRBV7-3,CASSLSGRSSYEQYF,TGTGCCAGCAGCTTAAGCGGGAGGAGCTCCTACGAGCAGTACTTC
NA,NA,TRBJ1-1,TRBV19,CASSRTAQWENTEAFF,TGTGCCAGTAGTAGGACAGCACAATGGGAGAACACTGAAGCTTTCTTT
NA,NA,TRBJ1-2,TRBV20-1,CSARINYGYTF,TGCAGTGCTAGGATAAATTATGGCTACACCTTC
NA,NA,TRBJ2-7,TRBV5-1,CASSFQGLDEQYF,TGCGCCAGCAGCTTTCAGGGGTTGGACGAGCAGTACTTC
TRBD2,NA,TRBJ2-7,TRBV7-2,CASSKGLAESGEQYF,TGTGCCAGCAGCAAGGGACTAGCGGAATCGGGGGAGCAGTACTTC
NA,NA,TRBJ1-1,TRBV19,CASSSDSGTEAFF,TGTGCCAGTAGTTCAGATTCTGGCACTGAAGCTTTCTTT